One T cell receptor (beta chain) is described in this entry. Antigen specificity is unknown. The junction had 8 bases not matched to a gene; V was cut back by 3 bases and J by 4 bases. The CDR3 loop spans 17 amino acids. The germline V gene has CDR1 LNHNV and CDR2 YYDKDF (reference sequence). Treatment denoted: approximately 18 received Ad26.COV2.S at low or high dose, single or two shots; about 5 received placebo; per-sample allocation not given. The samples date from day 63 after the first vaccine or placebo injection. A Boston adult aged 18-55 years was the donor. This sample is drawn from a study of Ad26.COV2.S vaccination and SARS-CoV-2 variants. Study details: Recipients of Ad26.COV2.S got it intramuscularly, once or twice 56 days apart.

Overall study findings and caveats: Greater spike-specific TCR breadth was seen in vaccine recipients than in placebo recipients. Reports say spike-specific CD8+ and CD4+ T cell responses covered substantial breadth after vaccination.

Assay used: immunoSEQ multiplex PCR; TCRdb lists only in-frame clones, some missing. The sample has over 350,000 clones; around 85% are singletons. The TCR comes from a person aged 18-60 years who received the Ad26.COV2.S COVID-19 vaccine or a placebo. This chain connects TRBV15 to TRBJ2-1; TRBD2 agrees at 11 bases. Source: peripheral blood, taken in a trial of Ad26.COV2.S vaccine versus placebo. CDR3 nucleotide sequence: TGTGCCACCAGCAGGCCGGGACTAGCGGATCATTACAATGAGCAGTTCTTC. Its protein product is CATSRPGLADHYNEQFF.